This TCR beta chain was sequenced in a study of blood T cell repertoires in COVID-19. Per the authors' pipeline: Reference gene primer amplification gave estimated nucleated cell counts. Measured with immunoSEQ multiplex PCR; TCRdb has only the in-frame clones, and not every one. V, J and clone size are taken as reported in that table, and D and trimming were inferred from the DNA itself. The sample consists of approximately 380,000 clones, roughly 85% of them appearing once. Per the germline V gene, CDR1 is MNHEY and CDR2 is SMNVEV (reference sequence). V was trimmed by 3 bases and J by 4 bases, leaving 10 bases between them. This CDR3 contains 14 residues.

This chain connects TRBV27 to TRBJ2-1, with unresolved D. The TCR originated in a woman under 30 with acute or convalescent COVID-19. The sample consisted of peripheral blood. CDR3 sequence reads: CASSFVSAYNEQFF. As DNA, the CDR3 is TGTGCCAGCAGTTTTGTAAGTGCGTACAATGAGCAGTTCTTC.